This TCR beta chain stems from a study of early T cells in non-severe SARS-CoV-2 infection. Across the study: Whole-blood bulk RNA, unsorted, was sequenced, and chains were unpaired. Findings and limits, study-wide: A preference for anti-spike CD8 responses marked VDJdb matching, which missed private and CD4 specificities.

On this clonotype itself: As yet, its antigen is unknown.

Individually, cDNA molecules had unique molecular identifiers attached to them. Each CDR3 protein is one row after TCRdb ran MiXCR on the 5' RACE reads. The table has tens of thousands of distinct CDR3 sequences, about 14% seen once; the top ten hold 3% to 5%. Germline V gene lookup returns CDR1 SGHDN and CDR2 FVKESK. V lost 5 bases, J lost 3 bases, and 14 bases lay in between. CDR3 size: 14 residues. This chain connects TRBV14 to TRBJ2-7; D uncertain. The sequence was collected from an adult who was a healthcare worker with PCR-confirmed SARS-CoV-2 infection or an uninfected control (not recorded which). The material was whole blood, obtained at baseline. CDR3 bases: TGTGCCAGCAGCTCTCCGGTGGGTAGCTACGAGCAGTACTTC. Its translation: CASSSPVGSYEQYF.